This TCR beta chain was captured in a study of response to subunit inactivated influenza vaccine. On this clonotype: What it binds is unknown.

Per the germline V gene, CDR1 is LGHNA and CDR2 is YNFKEQ. The length of the CDR3 is 14 residues. V was cut by 4 bases and J by 4 bases, with 13 bases left in between. Via MiXCR, TCRdb re-called the RT-PCR reads, giving one row per CDR3 protein. The sample yields roughly 570,000 distinct CDR3 sequences, less than 15% seen once. Findings of the study overall: Authors suggested each seasonal influenza vaccination recruits few new T cells.

This sequence was found in a man aged 50-60 years who received an inactivated influenza vaccine. The genes are TRBV4-2 and TRBJ1-2, with D perhaps matching TRBD1 (5 bases). This material consisted of PBMCs from blood, taken 11 to 12 days after vaccination. The CDR3 bases are TGTGCCAGCAGCCCCGACGGGGCAGGCTATGGCTACACCTTC. This translates into CASSPDGAGYGYTF.